This T cell receptor beta chain was recovered during a study of T cell responses to AZD1222 COVID-19 vaccine. Clones were sequenced by immunoSEQ multiplex PCR, and TCRdb holds only the in-frame ones, with some missing. The sample has 140,000 or so clones; around 89% are singletons. Only one count was recorded for this clone. Its antigen is unknown. The study, taken as a whole, reports: Seropositive at baseline were only a handful of AZD1222 recipients.

The origin of this receptor is an adult in good health. Sequencing was performed on peripheral blood, taken on day 0 of AZD1222 vaccination.

CDR3 sequence reads: CASSGDRVQPQHF. The CDR3 nucleotides are TGTGCCAGCAGTGGGGACAGGGTCCAGCCCCAGCATTTT. The chain joins TRBV2 to TRBJ1-5; 9 bases are a match to TRBD1. Germline V gives CDR1 SNHLY, CDR2 FYNNEI. The V gene end was trimmed by 4 bases and the J gene end by 7 bases; junction bases not matched to a gene: 2. The CDR3 runs to 13 residues.